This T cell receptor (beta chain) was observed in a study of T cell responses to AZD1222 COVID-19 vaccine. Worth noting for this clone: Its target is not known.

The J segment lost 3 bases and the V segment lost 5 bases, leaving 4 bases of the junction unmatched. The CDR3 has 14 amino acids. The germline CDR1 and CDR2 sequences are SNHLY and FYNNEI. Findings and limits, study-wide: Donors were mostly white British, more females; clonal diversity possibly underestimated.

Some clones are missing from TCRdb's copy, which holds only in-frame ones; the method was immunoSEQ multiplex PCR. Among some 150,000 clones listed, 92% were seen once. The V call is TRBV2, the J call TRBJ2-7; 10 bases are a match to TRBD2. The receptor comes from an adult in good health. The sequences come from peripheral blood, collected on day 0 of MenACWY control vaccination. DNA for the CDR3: TGTGCCAGCAGTCGGACTAGCGGACTCTACGAGCAGTACTTC. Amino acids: CASSRTSGLYEQYF. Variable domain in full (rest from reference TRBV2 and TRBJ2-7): EPEVTQTPSHQVTQMGQEVILRCVPISNHLYFYWYRQILGQKVEFLVSFYNNEISEKSEIFDDQFSVERPDGSNFTLKIRSTKLEDSAMYFCASSRTSGLYEQYFGPGTRLTVT.